Listed here are 25 T cell receptor beta chains from one sample, sequenced in a study of cytomegalovirus exposure and HLA in healthy donors (dated by TCRdb to the late 2010s). Libraries were prepared through the immunoSEQ multiplex PCR assay. For the multiplex PCR, a mixture combining 60 forward primers for TCR Vbeta segments and 13 reverse primers for TCR Jbeta segments was used. TCRdb carries this immuneACCESS record with in-frame sequences only. Its versions omit some clonotypes, under half of them owing to an unresolved V gene in the studies checked, with the rest unexplained. The sample contains over 95,000 clones, 77% of them found a single time. The ten largest clonotypes hold roughly 9.7% of the sample. Material: PBMCs. The receptors originated from a man in his forties in good health and CMV-seropositive.

The chain has TRBV7-6 and TRBJ2-7; TRBD2 agrees at 7 bases. The germline gives CDR1 SGHVS, CDR2 FNYEAQ. With 5 bases clipped from V and 6 bases from J, the junction kept 13 bases outside the gene matches. This CDR3 has 15 amino acids. This CDR3 is CASSLGGGTGGEQYF. The DNA of the CDR3 is TGTGCCAGCAGCCTGGGGGGGGGTACCGGAGGCGAGCAGTACTTC.

The chain recombines TRBV15 with TRBJ1-2; the match to TRBD1 covers 12 bases. Germline V CDR1 and CDR2: LNHNV, YYDKDF (reference sequence). CDR3 size: 15 residues. V was clipped by 4 bases and J by 6 bases; unmatched bases: 6. The CDR3 nucleotides are TGTGCCACCAGCACGGGGACAGGGGGCTTTGATGGCTACACCTTC. Translating it yields CATSTGTGGFDGYTF.

The chain carries TRBV28 and TRBJ2-3; TRBD2 is a possible D gene (5 bases). Germline V gene data show CDR1 as MDHEN and CDR2 as SYDVKM. V lost 3 bases, J lost 2 bases, and 18 bases lay in between. The CDR3 runs 17 residues. CDR3 residues: CASSLLDYALITDTQYF. CDR3 nucleotides: TGTGCCAGCAGTTTGCTAGACTATGCCTTGATCACAGATACGCAGTATTTT.

This clone was seen only a few times. The chain is built from TRBV14 and TRBJ1-1; 9 bases are shared with TRBD1. The V gene end was trimmed by 0 bases and the J gene end by 5 bases; junction bases not matched to a gene: 7. The germline CDR1 and CDR2 sequences are SGHDN and FVKESK. The CDR3 sequence is 16 residues long. In DNA, the CDR3 is TGTGCCAGCAGCCAAGATCTAGGGACAGGGCCAACTGAAGCTTTCTTT. This encodes CASSQDLGTGPTEAFF. Supplemented by reference TRBV14 and TRBJ1-1, the full variable domain reads EAGVTQFPSHSVIEKGQTVTLRCDPISGHDNLYWYRRVMGKEIKFLLHFVKESKQDESGMPNNRFLAERTGGTYSTLKVQPAELEDSGVYFCASSQDLGTGPTEAFFGQGTRLTVV.

The genes are TRBV6-5 and TRBJ2-5; D possibly corresponds to TRBD1 (5 bases). The J call may be mistaken, given a closer DNA end match to TRBJ2-7. Germline CDR1 MNHEY, CDR2 SVGAGI. CDR3 length equals 15 residues. The CDR3 sequence is CASSFIAQGRYEQYF. The CDR3 bases are TGTGCCAGCAGCTTCATTGCGCAGGGTCGCTACGAGCAGTACTTC.

This clone showed up just once. The chain carries TRBV6-5 and TRBJ1-2, with D possibly TRBD1 on 5 matching bases. The V end was cut by 6 bases, the J end by 7 bases, with 18 bases between. CDR1 is MNHEY and CDR2 is SVGAGI in the germline V gene. This CDR3 contains 14 residues. The CDR3 bases are TGTGCCAGCAGAATTACCTCCGGGGGGTCTGGCTACACCTTC. Amino acids: CASRITSGGSGYTF.

The rearrangement uses TRBV14 and TRBJ2-2; TRBD2 might be the D (6 bases). V lost 6 bases to trimming and J lost 5 bases, with 10 bases between them. Germline V gene lookup returns CDR1 SGHDN and CDR2 FVKESK. The CDR3 is 13 amino acids. The CDR3 coding sequence is TGTGCCAGCAGTGGGCTAGCGACCGGGGAGCTGTTTTTT. It translates to CASSGLATGELFF.

To note about this clone: One end of the junction is discordant with germline, which a read error may explain. V is TRBV5-1 and J is TRBJ2-7; 9 bases match TRBD1. The CDR3 has 16 amino acids. The germline V gene encodes CDR1 SGHRS and CDR2 YFSETQ. The CDR3 DNA reads as TGCGCCAGCAGTTTGGGTCGGACAGGGGCGCCCTACGAGCAGTACTTC. It yields the protein CASSLGRTGAPYEQYF.

The chain uses TRBV7-3 and TRBJ2-5; 14 nucleotides match TRBD2. The germline V gene has CDR1 SGHTA and CDR2 FQGTGA. Trimming cost V 5 bases and J 1 base; bases outside gene matches: 9. CDR3 length equals 18 residues. CDR3 loop: CASSRGLAGAGGQETQYF. The CDR3 nucleotides are TGTGCCAGCAGCCGGGGACTAGCGGGGGCCGGGGGCCAAGAGACCCAGTACTTC. Combining the CDR3 with reference TRBV7-3 and TRBJ2-5 gives the whole variable domain GAGVSQTPSNKVTEKGKYVELRCDPISGHTALYWYRQSLGQGPEFLIYFQGTGAADDSGLPNDRFFAVRPEGSVSTLKIQRTERGDSAVYLCASSRGLAGAGGQETQYFGPGTRLLVL.

This clone was observed a single time. V and J are TRBV25-1 and TRBJ2-7; D possibly corresponds to TRBD1 (6 bases). V was cut by 5 bases and J by 5 bases, with 13 bases left in between. The CDR3 has 13 residues. The germline V gene encodes CDR1 MGHDK and CDR2 SYGVNS. The chain's CDR3 is CASSRQVGDEQYF. In nucleotides, the CDR3 is TGTGCCAGCAGTAGACAGGTCGGTGACGAGCAGTACTTC.

Of note for this clone: Other DNA sequences of this sample code for an identical CDR3. The gene calls are TRBV7-6 and TRBJ1-5, with D perhaps TRBD1 (6 bases). The CDR3 totals 14 residues. CDR1 and CDR2 from the germline V gene are SGHVS and FNYEAQ. Trimming removed 5 bases from V and 5 bases from J, with 13 bases in between. The CDR3 DNA is TGTGCCAGCAGCAGTGTAGGGGGGGATCAGCCCCAGCATTTT. It codes for CASSSVGGDQPQHF.

This chain uses TRBV7-2 with TRBJ2-5, with TRBD2 as a possible D gene (6 bases). Germline CDR1 SGHTA, CDR2 FQGNSA. V was cut by 1 base and J by 1 base, with 10 bases left in between. The CDR3 spans 15 residues. The CDR3 bases are TGTGCCAGCAGCTTAGGCGCGGGGTCCCAAGAGACCCAGTACTTC. It codes for CASSLGAGSQETQYF.

This chain connects TRBV4-1 to TRBJ2-1; 12 bases are shared with TRBD2. The CDR3 length is 19 residues. V lost 1 base and J lost 5; bases outside the gene matches: 12. Looked up from germline, CDR1 is MGHRA and CDR2 is YSYEKL. CDR3 coding DNA: TGCGCCAGCAGCCAAGCGGTGCTAGCGGGGGGGTCTATTCACAATGAGCAGTTCTTC. This codes for CASSQAVLAGGSIHNEQFF.

The rearrangement uses TRBV30 and TRBJ2-7; no clear D. The V gene lost 2 bases and the J gene lost 12 bases, with 14 bases spanning the gap. Germline loops: CDR1 GTSNPN, CDR2 SVGIG (reference sequence). The CDR3 totals 11 residues. The CDR3 loop is CAWSQGAIRYF. The CDR3 nucleotides are TGTGCCTGGAGTCAAGGAGCCATCAGGTACTTC. Based on the CDR3 plus reference TRBV30 and TRBJ2-7, the full variable domain is SQTIHQWPATLVQPVGSPLSLECTVEGTSNPNLYWYRQAAGRGLQLLFYSVGIGQISSEVPQNLSASRPQDRQFILSSKKLLLSDSGFYLCAWSQGAIRYFGPGTRLTVT.

V usage is TRBV15 and J usage is TRBJ2-5, with 7 bases that match TRBD2. Losses at the gene ends were 8 bases for V and 5 bases for J; bases not matched to a gene: 5. Germline V gene sequence: CDR1 LNHNV, CDR2 YYDKDF (reference sequence). The CDR3 consists of 12 residues. In DNA, the CDR3 is TGTGCCACCGGGGGAGGGCTGGAGACCCAGTACTTC. It codes for CATGGGLETQYF.

With regard to this clone: One junction end disagrees with the germline gene, perhaps due to a read error. V usage is TRBV7-7 and J usage is TRBJ2-5; no definite D call. CDR1 is SSHAT and CDR2 is FNYEAQ in the germline V gene (reference sequence). The CDR3 covers 13 residues. The CDR3 sequence is CASSLPTRETQYF. The CDR3 DNA reads as TGTGCTAGCAGCTTGCCCACTCGAGAGACCCAGTACTTC.

Written as DNA, the CDR3 is TGCGCCAGCAGCCAAGATCCCAAGACTAGCGGGGGTCGCGCCGGGGAGCTGTTTTTT. Amino acid sequence: CASSQDPKTSGGRAGELFF. V is TRBV4-3 and J is TRBJ2-2, with 12 bases aligning to TRBD2. Germline V gene data show CDR1 as LGHNA and CDR2 as YSLEER. The CDR3 is made up of 19 amino acids. V gave up 0 bases and J gave up 6 bases; unmatched junction bases: 11.

The gene calls are TRBV6-4 and TRBJ1-1, with 7 bases that match TRBD1. Germline CDR1 MRHNA, CDR2 SNTAGT. The CDR3 has 13 residues. V trimming: 5 bases; J trimming: 1 base; junction bases outside the gene matches: 1. CDR3 DNA: TGTGCCAGCAGTTGGGACAGGAACACTGAAGCTTTCTTT. Amino acids: CASSWDRNTEAFF.

The rearrangement links TRBV25-1 to TRBJ2-5; TRBD1 aligns across 7 bases. The CDR3 has 16 amino acids. With V trimmed by 5 bases and J by 4 bases, 13 bases remained unmatched. CDR1 MGHDK and CDR2 SYGVNS come from the germline V gene. Here the CDR3 reads CASSPLSWDRRETQYF. The CDR3 DNA is TGTGCCAGCAGTCCTTTGAGCTGGGACAGAAGAGAGACCCAGTACTTC.

The rearrangement joins TRBV6-4 to TRBJ2-2, with TRBD1 matching 10 bases. CDR3 length: 15 residues. Unmatched junction bases numbered 3, after V lost 3 bases and J lost 5 bases. Germline-derived CDR1 and CDR2 are MRHNA and SNTAGT. The CDR3 region is CASSEGTGETGELFF. The CDR3 region has the DNA TGTGCCAGCAGTGAAGGGACAGGGGAAACCGGGGAGCTGTTTTTT.

The chain employs TRBV2 and TRBJ2-3; TRBD1 matches at 7 bases. With V trimmed by 3 bases and J by 6 bases, 6 bases remained unmatched. Germline-derived CDR1 and CDR2 are SNHLY and FYNNEI. This CDR3 region has 14 residues. CDR3 loop: CASSDQGTVDTQYF. The CDR3, as DNA: TGTGCCAGCAGTGATCAAGGGACAGTGGATACGCAGTATTTT.

V gene TRBV25-1 combines with J gene TRBJ2-5; TRBD2 matches 11 bases. Germline CDR1 and CDR2: MGHDK and SYGVNS. Losses at the gene ends were 8 bases for V and 7 bases for J; bases not matched to a gene: 9. CDR3 length: 14 amino acids. The chain's CDR3 is CASGDSSGGWTQYF. In nucleotides, the CDR3 is TGTGCCAGCGGGGATTCTAGCGGGGGGTGGACCCAGTACTTC.

The chain combines TRBV7-2 with TRBJ2-2; no firm D call. CDR3 length: 12 residues. In germline, CDR1 is SGHTA, CDR2 FQGNSA. The V and J ends lost 1 base and 7 bases respectively, with 4 bases between them. CDR3 sequence reads: CASSLVGGELFF. CDR3 DNA: TGTGCCAGCAGCTTAGTCGGCGGGGAGCTGTTTTTT.

The chain combines TRBV4-3 with TRBJ2-1; TRBD1 might be the D (5 bases). Germline-derived CDR1 and CDR2 are LGHNA and YSLEER. The CDR3 contains 15 residues. Trimming removed 3 bases from V and 8 bases from J, with 17 bases in between. CDR3 DNA: TGCGCCAGCAGCCAGACCCTGGGTGGGGCCGATGAGCAGTTCTTC. Translated: CASSQTLGGADEQFF.

The chain uses TRBV6-5 and TRBJ2-7, with D perhaps TRBD2 (5 bases). Per germline, CDR1 MNHEY and CDR2 SVGAGI. With 4 bases removed from V and 4 bases from J, the gap between germline ends came to 14 bases. This CDR3 contains 14 residues. The chain's CDR3 is CASSSLGESYEQYF. CDR3 DNA sequence: TGTGCCAGCAGTTCGTTGGGAGAGAGTTACGAGCAGTACTTC.